This TCR beta chain originates from a study of technical replicates of blood from a few donors. Clones were read by immunoSEQ multiplex PCR, and TCRdb kept only the in-frame ones, dropping some. The sample gives 75,000 to 100,000 clones, approximately 96% of which show up once; roughly 0.22% is in the top ten. CDR3 length: 15 residues. Germline values: CDR1 SSHAT, CDR2 FNYEAQ (reference sequence). The V segment lost 5 bases and the J segment 3 bases; nucleotides outside the gene matches: 7. The V and J genes are TRBV7-7 and TRBJ2-1; 7 bases match TRBD2. Sequencing was done on a sample of T cells isolated from PBMCs. The TCR sequence derives from a human donor in good health. This CDR3 reads CASSPRDYDYNEQFF. The CDR3 DNA sequence: TGTGCCAGCAGCCCCCGGGACTACGACTACAATGAGCAGTTCTTC.